Listed below are T cell receptor beta chains from one sample, sequenced in a study of blood T cell repertoires in COVID-19. Sequencing was performed with immunoSEQ multiplex PCR; in TCRdb, only in-frame clones are kept and a portion is missing. This sample has some 490,000 clones, with approximately 91% found just once. The sample consisted of PBMCs or T cells enriched from blood (not recorded which). The receptor set was obtained from a woman aged 60-75 years who had recovered from COVID-19. The CDR3 runs from the conserved cysteine through the conserved F or W. D genes are given only for firm matches. Clone sizes are given selectively: once, few, many, or a class where the clone is expanded.

-	TRBV24-1	TRBJ2-4	-	TGTGCCACCAGTGATTTGCGCGGAGACGAAAACATTCAGTACTTC	CATSDLRGDENIQYF
-	TRBV3-1/TRBV3-2	TRBJ1-2	once	TGTGCCAGCAGCCAAGAGTGGCAGGGGAGATATGGCTACACCTTC	CASSQEWQGRYGYTF
-	TRBV29-1	TRBJ1-6	once	TGCAGCGTCCAAACCCCGCCAGATAATTCACCCCTCCACTTT	CSVQTPPDNSPLHF
-	TRBV11-2	TRBJ2-1	-	TGTGCCAGCAGCCCAACTAAAACGGGGACCTACAATGAGCAGTTCTTC	CASSPTKTGTYNEQFF
-	TRBV15	TRBJ2-3	once	TGTGCCACCAGCCCAACCACAGGGCCGGGGCAGTATTTT	CATSPTTGPGQYF
TRBD1	TRBV10-3	TRBJ1-3	-	TGTGCCATCAGACAGGGGTGGGATGGAAACACCATATATTTT	CAIRQGWDGNTIYF
TRBD2	TRBV7-9	TRBJ2-7	-	TGTGCCAGCAGCTCCGGGAGGTCTAGCGGGGGATACGAGCAGTACTTC	CASSSGRSSGGYEQYF
-	TRBV30	TRBJ1-4	-	TGTGCCTTACACGGGCAGGGTGAAAAACTGTTTTTT	CALHGQGEKLFF
TRBD2	TRBV7-6	TRBJ2-3	-	TGTGCCAGCAGCCCAGGGAGGGCTCCCACAGATACGCAGTATTTT	CASSPGRAPTDTQYF
-	TRBV3-1/TRBV3-2	TRBJ2-2	-	TGTGCCAGCAGCCGCCAGGGCGTCGGGGAGCTGTTTTTT	CASSRQGVGELFF
TRBD1	TRBV5-4	TRBJ1-2	many	TGTGCCAGCAGCCCGGGGACAGGGGCGATTAACTATGGCTACACCTTC	CASSPGTGAINYGYTF
-	TRBV4-1	TRBJ1-2	-	TGCGCCAGCAGCCAAGGGGAGCGGGGCCCGGGGGGCTACACCTTC	CASSQGERGPGGYTF
TRBD2	TRBV5-1	TRBJ2-7	-	TGCGCCAGCAGCTTGGACGGGGGGGTCTCCTACGAGCAGTACTTC	CASSLDGGVSYEQYF
TRBD1	TRBV9	TRBJ1-3	-	TGTGCCAGCAGCTTACCCCGAGCAGGGGGAAGAAACACCATATATTTT	CASSLPRAGGRNTIYF
TRBD2	TRBV2	TRBJ2-1	-	TGTGCCAGCGGGACTAGCGGGGGGTGGGGTGAGCAGTTCTTC	CASGTSGGWGEQFF
-	TRBV27	TRBJ2-7	-	TGTGCCAGCAGTCCCTCTCTGGGCCCCTACGAGCAGTACTTC	CASSPSLGPYEQYF
TRBD1	TRBV7-6	TRBJ2-1	once	TGTGCCAGCAGCTTAGCGCCAGGGGGACCGCAGGGTGAGCAGTTCTTC	CASSLAPGGPQGEQFF
TRBD1	TRBV11-2	TRBJ1-2	-	TGTGCCAGCAGCTTGAGGGGTATGGGGACAGAAGGCTACACCTTC	CASSLRGMGTEGYTF
TRBD2	TRBV19	TRBJ2-6	-	TGTGCCAGTACCATAGTCCGGGGAGGGATCGGCTCTGGGGCCAACGTCCTGACTTTC	CASTIVRGGIGSGANVLTF
-	TRBV2	TRBJ1-6	-	TGTGCCAGCAGCCCGAGGATGGGTGGGTATAATTCACCCCTCCACTTT	CASSPRMGGYNSPLHF
TRBD1	TRBV18	TRBJ2-6	-	TGTGCCAGCTCACCACGACAGGGGGCTGGGGCCAACGTCCTGACTTTC	CASSPRQGAGANVLTF
-	TRBV3-1/TRBV3-2	TRBJ1-2	-	TGTGCCAGCAGCCTAAGCCTTAAGGGGCTGGATGGCTACACCTTC	CASSLSLKGLDGYTF
TRBD1	TRBV6-5	TRBJ2-7	few	TGTGCCAGCAAAGGACAGGACCGATCCGAGCAGTACTTC	CASKGQDRSEQYF
-	TRBV9	TRBJ1-3	-	TGTGCCAGCAGCGTAGATCAGGTCTCTGGAAACACCATATATTTT	CASSVDQVSGNTIYF
-	TRBV11-3	TRBJ1-1	-	TGTGCCAGCAGCGTCCAGGGATACACTGAAGCTTTCTTT	CASSVQGYTEAFF
TRBD1	TRBV7-9	TRBJ2-7	-	TGTGCCAGCAGGAAAGGGGGCGCGGAATACGAGCAGTACTTC	CASRKGGAEYEQYF
-	TRBV25-1	TRBJ1-2	-	TGTGCCACCAAAACGGAGGAGGGACCCCCGAACTATGGCTACACCTTC	CATKTEEGPPNYGYTF
TRBD1	TRBV28	TRBJ1-2	-	TGTGCCAGCAGTTCCCGGGTGAAGACAGGGGGCTACGGCTACACCTTC	CASSSRVKTGGYGYTF
TRBD1	TRBV27	TRBJ1-1	-	TGTGCCAGCAGTCTAACAGGGGAGGACACTGAAGCTTTCTTT	CASSLTGEDTEAFF
TRBD1	TRBV15	TRBJ2-4	-	TGTGCCACCAGCAGAGATGTTGGGACAGGGGTCCAAAACATTCAGTACTTC	CATSRDVGTGVQNIQYF
-	TRBV9	TRBJ2-3	-	TGTGCCAGCAGCGTAGGACAGGGGAGGGGAGATACGCAGTATTTT	CASSVGQGRGDTQYF
-	TRBV2	TRBJ1-1	-	TGTGCCAGCAGGATCGGGAGAGACACTGAAGCTTTCTTT	CASRIGRDTEAFF
TRBD2	TRBV3-1/TRBV3-2	TRBJ2-3	-	TGTGCCAGCAGCTCGGGACTAGCGGGGGGGGATACGCAGTATTTT	CASSSGLAGGDTQYF
TRBD1	TRBV12-5	TRBJ1-1	once	TGTGCTAGTGGCTCCAGGACAGGAACCACGGGGACTGAAGCTTTCTTT	CASGSRTGTTGTEAFF
-	TRBV7-9	TRBJ1-1	once	TGTGCCAGCAGGGATCTTAGGATGGGGAGCGGTATAACTGAAGCTTTCTTT	CASRDLRMGSGITEAFF
-	TRBV4-1	TRBJ1-5	-	TGCGCCAGCAGCCAAGTATTTGGGCGGGGTCAGCCCCAGCATTTT	CASSQVFGRGQPQHF
-	TRBV3-1/TRBV3-2	TRBJ1-5	-	TGTGCCAGCAGCCGCCGAGCTAGCAATCAGCCCCAGCATTTT	CASSRRASNQPQHF
-	TRBV5-8	TRBJ1-2	once	TGTGCCAGTGCGGCCACTGGCTACACCTTC	CASAATGYTF
-	TRBV5-6	TRBJ2-7	-	TGTGCCAGCAGCTTGGGCAGGGCCTACGAGCAGTACTTC	CASSLGRAYEQYF
TRBD1	TRBV7-2	TRBJ1-2	-	TGTGCCAGCAGCAACCGGGACAGCGTCTATGGCTACACCTTC	CASSNRDSVYGYTF
TRBD1	TRBV5-6	TRBJ2-7	-	TGTGCCAGCAGCGGGTACAGGGGGCTCGAGCAGTACTTC	CASSGYRGLEQYF
TRBD1	TRBV5-1	TRBJ1-1	-	TGCGCCAGCAGCCGACAGGGAATGAACACTGAAGCTTTCTTT	CASSRQGMNTEAFF
-	TRBV5-6	TRBJ1-5	-	TGTGCCAGCAGCGAGGACACCGACAATCAGCCCCAGCATTTT	CASSEDTDNQPQHF
-	TRBV24-1	TRBJ2-6	-	TGTGCCACCCGCGACAGAAGGTTGTTCTCTGGGGCCAACGTCCTGACTTTC	CATRDRRLFSGANVLTF
TRBD1	TRBV24-1	TRBJ2-4	-	TGTGCCACCAGCCTGGGACAGGGGAAGATTCAGTACTTC	CATSLGQGKIQYF
-	TRBV19	TRBJ1-2	-	TGTGCCAGTAGTCCTCCCAGGGGCTATGGCTACACCTTC	CASSPPRGYGYTF
-	TRBV6-5	TRBJ1-1	-	TGTGCCAGCCGCCTACAGGGATCGGCTGAAGCTTTCTTT	CASRLQGSAEAFF
-	TRBV5-1	TRBJ1-1	-	TGCGCCAGCAGCTTTCAGGAGGGCACTGAAGCTTTCTTT	CASSFQEGTEAFF
-	TRBV2	TRBJ1-1	-	TGTGCCAGCAGTAAGGACAAGAACACTGAAGCTTTCTTT	CASSKDKNTEAFF
-	TRBV28	TRBJ1-4	-	TGTGCCAGCAGTTTGGTTACGCCGAAGAGTCAAAAACTGTTTTTT	CASSLVTPKSQKLFF
-	TRBV2	TRBJ1-2	-	TGTGCCAGCATGTTTCAGGGTACCAACTATGGCTACACCTTC	CASMFQGTNYGYTF
TRBD1	TRBV12-5	TRBJ2-7	-	TGTGCTAGTGGTTCGGCTCCTCGGACAGGGGGAGGCGAGCAGTACTTC	CASGSAPRTGGGEQYF